This T cell receptor (beta chain) emerged from a study of beta chain features in type 1 diabetes. Study at large: Examined across all samples were almost 110 million sorted cells.

Looked up from germline, CDR1 is LGHNA and CDR2 is YSLEER. The V end lost 0 bases, the J end lost 5 bases, and 16 bases lay between the germline ends. The CDR3 runs 16 residues. Notes on the study in general: Shorter templates might be favored by PCR, and equally so in patients and in controls. Reduced insertions and increased deletions marked VDJ junctions in type 1 diabetes patients. All four CD4+ subsets of Type 1 diabetes patients contained TCRB CDR3s that were moderately but significantly shorter.

As to this clone: The antigen remains undetermined.

Investigators reverse transcribed all isolated RNA, so they sequenced expressed TCRB transcripts. Profiled with immunoSEQ multiplex PCR; TCRdb holds only in-frame clones, not every one. The data hold some 44,000 clones, with around 50% observed a single time. Sequencing was performed on stem cell memory CD4+ T cells from blood. The chain has TRBV4-3 and TRBJ2-5; possible D gene TRBD1, 7 bases. The receptor comes from a woman younger than 45 in good health. This CDR3 reads CASSQESAGGLETQYF. The CDR3 nucleotides are TGCGCCAGCAGCCAAGAATCGGCAGGGGGGCTGGAGACCCAGTACTTC.